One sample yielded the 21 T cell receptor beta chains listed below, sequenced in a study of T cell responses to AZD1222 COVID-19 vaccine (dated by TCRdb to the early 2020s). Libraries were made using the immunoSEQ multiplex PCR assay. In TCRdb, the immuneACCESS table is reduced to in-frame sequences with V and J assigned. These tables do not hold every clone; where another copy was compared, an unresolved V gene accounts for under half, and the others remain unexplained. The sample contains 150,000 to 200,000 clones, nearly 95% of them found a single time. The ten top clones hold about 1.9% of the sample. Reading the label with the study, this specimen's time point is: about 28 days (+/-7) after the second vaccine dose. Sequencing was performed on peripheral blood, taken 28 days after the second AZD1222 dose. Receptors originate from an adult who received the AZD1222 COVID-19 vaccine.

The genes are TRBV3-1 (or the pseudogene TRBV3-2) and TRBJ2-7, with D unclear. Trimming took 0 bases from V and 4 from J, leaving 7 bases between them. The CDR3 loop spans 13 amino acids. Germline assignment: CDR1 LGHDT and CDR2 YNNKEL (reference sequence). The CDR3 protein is CASSQDRLYEQYF. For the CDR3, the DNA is TGTGCCAGCAGCCAAGATCGCTTGTACGAGCAGTACTTC.

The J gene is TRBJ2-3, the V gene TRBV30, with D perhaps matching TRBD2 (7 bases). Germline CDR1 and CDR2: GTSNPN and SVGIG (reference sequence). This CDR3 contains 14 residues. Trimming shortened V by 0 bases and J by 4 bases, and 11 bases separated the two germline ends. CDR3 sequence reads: CAWSVGGEADTQYF. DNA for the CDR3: TGTGCCTGGAGTGTAGGGGGGGAAGCAGATACGCAGTATTTT.

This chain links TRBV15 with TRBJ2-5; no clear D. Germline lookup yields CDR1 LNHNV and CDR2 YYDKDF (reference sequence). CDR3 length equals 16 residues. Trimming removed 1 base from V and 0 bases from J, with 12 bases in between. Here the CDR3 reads CATSRGPGAYQETQYF. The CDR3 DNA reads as TGTGCCACCAGCAGAGGCCCTGGCGCCTACCAAGAGACCCAGTACTTC. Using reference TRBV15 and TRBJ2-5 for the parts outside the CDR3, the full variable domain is DAMVIQNPRYQVTQFGKPVTLSCSQTLNHNVMYWYQQKSSQAPKLLFHYYDKDFNNEADTPDNFQSRRPNTSFCFLDIRSPGLGDTAMYLCATSRGPGAYQETQYFGPGTRLLVL.

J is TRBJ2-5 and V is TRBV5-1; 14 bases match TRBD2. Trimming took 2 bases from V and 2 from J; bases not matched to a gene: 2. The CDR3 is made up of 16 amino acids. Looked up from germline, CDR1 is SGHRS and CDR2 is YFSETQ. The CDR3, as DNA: TGCGCCAGCAGCTTAGGACTAGCGGGGGGACAAGAGACCCAGTACTTC. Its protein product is CASSLGLAGGQETQYF.

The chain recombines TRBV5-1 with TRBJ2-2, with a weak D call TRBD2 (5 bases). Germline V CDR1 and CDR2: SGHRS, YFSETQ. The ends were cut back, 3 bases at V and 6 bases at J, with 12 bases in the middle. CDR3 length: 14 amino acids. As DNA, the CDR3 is TGCGCCAGCAGCTATTCAGCGGAATCCGGGGAGCTGTTTTTT. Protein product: CASSYSAESGELFF.

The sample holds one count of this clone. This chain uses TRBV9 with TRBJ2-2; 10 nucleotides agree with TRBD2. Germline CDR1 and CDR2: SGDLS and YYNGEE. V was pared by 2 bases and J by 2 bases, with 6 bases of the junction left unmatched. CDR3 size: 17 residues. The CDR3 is CASSVASGGINTGELFF. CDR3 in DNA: TGTGCCAGCAGCGTGGCTAGCGGGGGAATTAACACCGGGGAGCTGTTTTTT.

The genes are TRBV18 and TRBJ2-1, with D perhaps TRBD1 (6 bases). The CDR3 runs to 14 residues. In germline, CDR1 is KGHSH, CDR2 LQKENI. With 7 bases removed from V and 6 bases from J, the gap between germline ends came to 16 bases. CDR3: CASFPGQRGNEQFF. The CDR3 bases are TGTGCCAGCTTTCCGGGACAAAGAGGCAATGAGCAGTTCTTC.

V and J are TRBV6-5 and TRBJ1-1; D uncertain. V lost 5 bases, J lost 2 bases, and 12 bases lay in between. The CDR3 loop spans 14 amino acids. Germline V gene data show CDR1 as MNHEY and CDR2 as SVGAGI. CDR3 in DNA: TGTGCCAGCAGTCTATACAGCTCCAACACTGAAGCTTTCTTT. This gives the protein CASSLYSSNTEAFF.

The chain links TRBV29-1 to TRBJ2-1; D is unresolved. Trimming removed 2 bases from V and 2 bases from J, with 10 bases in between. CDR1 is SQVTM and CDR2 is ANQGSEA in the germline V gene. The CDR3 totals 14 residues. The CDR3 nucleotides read TGCAGCGTTGAACGAGGTTGGCCCTACAATGAGCAGTTCTTC. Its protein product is CSVERGWPYNEQFF.

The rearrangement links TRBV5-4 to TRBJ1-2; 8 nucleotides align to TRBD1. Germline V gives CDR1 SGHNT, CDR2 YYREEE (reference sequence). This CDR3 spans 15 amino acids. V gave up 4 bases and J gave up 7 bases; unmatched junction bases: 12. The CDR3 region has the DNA TGTGCCAGCAGCAGGGGACAGGCGGGTTGGGTTGGCTACACCTTC. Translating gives CASSRGQAGWVGYTF.

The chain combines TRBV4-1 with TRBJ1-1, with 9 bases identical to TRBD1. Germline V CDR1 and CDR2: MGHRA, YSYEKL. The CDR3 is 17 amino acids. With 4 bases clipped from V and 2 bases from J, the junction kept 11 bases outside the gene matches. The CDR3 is CASSLTIQGAGNTEAFF. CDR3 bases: TGCGCCAGCAGCCTCACCATACAGGGGGCCGGAAACACTGAAGCTTTCTTT.

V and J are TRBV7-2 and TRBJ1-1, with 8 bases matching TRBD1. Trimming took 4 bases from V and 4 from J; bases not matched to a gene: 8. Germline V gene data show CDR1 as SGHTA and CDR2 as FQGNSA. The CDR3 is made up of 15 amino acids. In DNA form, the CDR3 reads TGTGCCAGCAGCTACCAAGTCACAGGGGGCACTGAAGCTTTCTTT. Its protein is CASSYQVTGGTEAFF.

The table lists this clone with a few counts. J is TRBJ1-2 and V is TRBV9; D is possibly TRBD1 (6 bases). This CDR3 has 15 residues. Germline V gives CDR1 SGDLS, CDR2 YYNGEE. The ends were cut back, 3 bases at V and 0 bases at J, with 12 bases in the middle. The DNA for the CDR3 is TGTGCCAGCAGCGAGGGGGTCCTAGCTAACTATGGCTACACCTTC. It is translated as CASSEGVLANYGYTF.

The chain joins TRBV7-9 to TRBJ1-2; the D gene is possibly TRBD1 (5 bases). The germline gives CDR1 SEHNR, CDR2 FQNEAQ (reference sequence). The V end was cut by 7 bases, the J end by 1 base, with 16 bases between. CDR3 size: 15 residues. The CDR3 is CASISPGRNNYGYTF. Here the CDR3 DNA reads TGTGCCAGCATAAGTCCGGGACGGAATAACTATGGCTACACCTTC.

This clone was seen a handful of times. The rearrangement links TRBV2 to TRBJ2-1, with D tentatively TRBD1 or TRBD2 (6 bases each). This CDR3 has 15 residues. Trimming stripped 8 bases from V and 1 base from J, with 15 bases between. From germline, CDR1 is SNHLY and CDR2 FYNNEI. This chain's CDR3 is CASGFRGTSYNEQFF. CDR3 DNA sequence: TGTGCCAGCGGATTTAGGGGGACTTCCTACAATGAGCAGTTCTTC. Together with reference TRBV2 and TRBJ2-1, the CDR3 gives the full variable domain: EPEVTQTPSHQVTQMGQEVILRCVPISNHLYFYWYRQILGQKVEFLVSFYNNEISEKSEIFDDQFSVERPDGSNFTLKIRSTKLEDSAMYFCASGFRGTSYNEQFFGPGTRLTVL.

The CDR3 loop is CASSFGPAEKLFF. The CDR3 nucleotides are TGTGCCAGCAGTTTCGGACCGGCCGAAAAACTGTTTTTT. The chain is built from TRBV12-3 or TRBV12-4 and TRBJ1-4; D is undetermined. The CDR3 is 13 residues long. V was clipped by 3 bases and J by 8 bases, with 10 bases between them.

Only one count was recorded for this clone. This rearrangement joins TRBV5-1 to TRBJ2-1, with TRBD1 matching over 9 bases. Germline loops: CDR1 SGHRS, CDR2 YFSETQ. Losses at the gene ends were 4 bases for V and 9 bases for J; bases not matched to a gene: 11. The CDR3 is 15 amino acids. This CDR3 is CASSTQGQGEGEQFF. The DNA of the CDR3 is TGCGCCAGCAGCACCCAGGGACAGGGTGAGGGTGAGCAGTTCTTC.

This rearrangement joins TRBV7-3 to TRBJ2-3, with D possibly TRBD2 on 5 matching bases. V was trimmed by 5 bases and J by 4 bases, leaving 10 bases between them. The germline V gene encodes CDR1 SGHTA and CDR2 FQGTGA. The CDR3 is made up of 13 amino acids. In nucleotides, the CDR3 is TGTGCCAGCAGCCCTGGGCGGGCAGATACGCAGTATTTT. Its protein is CASSPGRADTQYF. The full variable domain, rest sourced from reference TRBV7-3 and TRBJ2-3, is GAGVSQTPSNKVTEKGKYVELRCDPISGHTALYWYRQSLGQGPEFLIYFQGTGAADDSGLPNDRFFAVRPEGSVSTLKIQRTERGDSAVYLCASSPGRADTQYFGPGTRLTVL.

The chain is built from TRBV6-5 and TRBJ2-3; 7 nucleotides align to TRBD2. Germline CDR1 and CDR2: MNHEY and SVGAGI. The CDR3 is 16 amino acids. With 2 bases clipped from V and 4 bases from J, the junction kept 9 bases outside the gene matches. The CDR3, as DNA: TGTGCCAGCAGTTACGGAGTAGTGGGAGGGGCAGATACGCAGTATTTT. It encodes CASSYGVVGGADTQYF.

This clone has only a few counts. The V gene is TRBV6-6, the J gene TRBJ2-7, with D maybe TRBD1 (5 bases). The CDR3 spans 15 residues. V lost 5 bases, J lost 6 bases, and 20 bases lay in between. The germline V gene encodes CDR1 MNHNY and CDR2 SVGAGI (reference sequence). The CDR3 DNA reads TGTGCCAGCAGTCCCCCTGGGGCAGTAAAAGGCGAGCAGTACTTC. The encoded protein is CASSPPGAVKGEQYF.

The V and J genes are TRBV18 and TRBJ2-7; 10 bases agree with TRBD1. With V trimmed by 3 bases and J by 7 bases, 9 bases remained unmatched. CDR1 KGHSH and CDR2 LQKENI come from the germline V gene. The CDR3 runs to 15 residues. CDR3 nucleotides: TGTGCCAGCTCACCGCGGACAGGGGGGGAGGAAGAGCAGTACTTC. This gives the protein CASSPRTGGEEEQYF.